These 25 T cell receptor beta chains originate from one sample sequenced in a study of T cells in Graves' hyperthyroidism and ophthalmopathy. Researchers amplified the TCR beta CDR3 regions from RNA transcripts. During a first-round RT-PCR of the TCR CDR3, the HTBI primer set was used. Each CDR3 protein is one row after TCRdb ran MiXCR on the multiplex PCR reads. The sample has about half a million distinct CDR3 sequences; less than 20% are singletons. The material sequenced was blood. These receptor sequences come from a man in his forties or fifties with Graves' ophthalmopathy.

This clonotype was observed at least ten times. This sequence joins TRBV7-2 and TRBJ1-1; unclear D gene. The CDR3 covers 14 residues. Germline V gene data show CDR1 as SGHTA and CDR2 as FQGNSA. V dropped 1 base and J dropped 2 bases, with 8 bases sitting between them. The CDR3 sequence: CASSLVGLNTEAFF. In DNA form, the CDR3 reads TGTGCCAGCAGCTTAGTAGGCCTTAACACTGAAGCTTTCTTT.

The sample holds many counts of this clonotype. The rearrangement links TRBV18 to TRBJ2-5; D is ambiguous. Germline lookup yields CDR1 KGHSH and CDR2 LQKENI. This CDR3 has 14 amino acids. Trimming pared 0 bases from V and 2 bases from J, leaving 7 bases between. DNA of the CDR3: TGTGCCAGCTCACCACCGTACCTACAAGAGACCCAGTACTTC. Translated, it gives CASSPPYLQETQYF.

V gene TRBV27 combines with J gene TRBJ1-5; no reliable D call. With 2 bases removed from V and 4 bases from J, the gap between germline ends came to 12 bases. Germline V gene lookup returns CDR1 MNHEY and CDR2 SMNVEV (reference sequence). The CDR3 contains 15 residues. CDR3 coding DNA: TGTGCCAGCAGTTTAAATGTGTTCCCAAATCAGCCCCAGCATTTT. This codes for CASSLNVFPNQPQHF.

The chain uses TRBV2 and TRBJ1-3, with D unclear. V lost 8 bases to trimming and J lost 8 bases, with 19 bases between them. CDR1 is SNHLY, CDR2 FYNNEI, per germline. The CDR3 length is 14 residues. Here the CDR3 reads CASRRSGVIDTIYF. CDR3 coding DNA: TGTGCCAGCCGCAGATCTGGGGTCATAGACACCATATATTTT.

Concerning this clonotype: A single base separates this from a much larger clone, so it may be a read error. The chain joins TRBV6-1 to TRBJ1-5; D not resolved. V lost 5 bases to trimming and J lost 4 bases, with 12 bases between them. Germline V gene lookup returns CDR1 MNHNS and CDR2 SASEGT. The CDR3 contains 14 residues. The CDR3 loop reads CASSPAQVNQPQHF. CDR3 DNA sequence: TGTGCCAGCAGTCCTGCCCAGGTAAATCAGCCCCAGCATTTT.

This chain links TRBV27 with TRBJ1-5; D call uncertain. Germline V gives CDR1 MNHEY, CDR2 SMNVEV (reference sequence). The CDR3 loop spans 12 amino acids. V was trimmed by 6 bases and J by 5 bases, leaving 8 bases between them. CDR3 coding DNA: TGTGCCAGCAGATCCGGGGATCAGCCCCAGCATTTT. Its translation is CASRSGDQPQHF.

This clonotype has a count of ten or more. The V gene is TRBV3-1, the J gene TRBJ1-5; a possible D gene is TRBD1 (5 bases). CDR3 length: 12 amino acids. CDR1 and CDR2 (germline): LGHDT, YNNKEL (reference sequence). Trimming removed 4 bases from V and 5 bases from J, with 6 bases in between. The CDR3 reads CASSRGDQPQHF. The DNA of the CDR3 is TGTGCCAGCAGCCGGGGCGATCAGCCCCAGCATTTT.

This clonotype has just a few counts. The chain combines TRBV20-1 with TRBJ2-3, with 7 bases identical to TRBD2. Germline CDR1 DFQATT, CDR2 SNEGSKA (reference sequence). With V trimmed by 6 bases and J by 4 bases, 10 bases remained unmatched. This CDR3 is built from 14 residues. The CDR3 DNA is TGCAGTGCAATCAGGAGCGGGAAGGCAGATACGCAGTATTTT. It codes for CSAIRSGKADTQYF.

This clonotype was observed a handful of times. The rearrangement links TRBV29-1 to TRBJ2-3; 12 bases line up with TRBD2. Germline CDR1 and CDR2: SQVTM and ANQGSEA. With 4 bases clipped from V and 8 bases from J, the junction kept 10 bases outside the gene matches. This CDR3 has 15 amino acids. The CDR3 nucleotides are TGCAGCGTTGCAGGACTAGCGGGATTTCAGGGTACGCAGTATTTT. It codes for CSVAGLAGFQGTQYF.

The rearrangement links TRBV4-2 to TRBJ2-5; 10 bases map to TRBD2. The CDR3 runs to 17 residues. J lost 5 bases, V lost 0 bases, and 9 bases had no gene match. CDR1 is LGHNA and CDR2 is YNFKEQ in the germline V gene. The CDR3 nucleotides read TGTGCCAGCAGCCAAGATCTCCTAGCGGGAGAGGGGGAGACCCAGTACTTC. Residues: CASSQDLLAGEGETQYF.

Ten or more counts support this clonotype. The chain joins TRBV12-3 or TRBV12-4 to TRBJ2-5; D ambiguous. The CDR3 is 12 amino acids. V dropped 7 bases and J dropped 5 bases, with 11 bases sitting between them. The chain's CDR3 is CASTRGWETQYF. The CDR3 DNA reads as TGTGCCAGCACTCGAGGTTGGGAGACCCAGTACTTC.

About this clonotype itself: This may come from a read error, since a much larger clone is one base off. Lacking the conserved final phenylalanine or tryptophan, this CDR3 likely reflects a read error. The chain combines TRBV5-1 with TRBJ2-1, with 8 bases that match TRBD2. The CDR3 covers 15 residues. J lost 5 bases, V lost 0 bases, and 4 bases had no gene match. CDR1 and CDR2 from the germline V gene are SGHRS and YFSETQ. The CDR3: CASSLDAGGHNEQFL. In nucleotides, the CDR3 is TGCGCCAGCAGCTTGGACGCGGGGGGACACAATGAGCAGTTCCTC.

This clonotype was counted a few times. This rearrangement joins TRBV18 to TRBJ2-1; 9 bases map to TRBD1. The V segment lost 5 bases and the J segment 16 bases; nucleotides outside the gene matches: 12. The CDR3 totals 13 residues. The germline V gene has CDR1 KGHSH and CDR2 LQKENI. The CDR3 region is CASSTNSGTGPFF. CDR3 nucleotide sequence: TGTGCCAGCTCAACAAACTCCGGGACAGGGCCCTTCTTC.

The chain couples TRBV7-8 to TRBJ1-1; tentative D call: TRBD1 (6 bases). Germline assignment: CDR1 SGHVS and CDR2 FQNEAQ. This CDR3 region has 13 residues. V lost 5 bases and J 11 bases, leaving 18 bases between the germline ends. CDR3 sequence: CASSRRSGTTAFF. Written as DNA, the CDR3 is TGTGCCAGCAGCAGACGGTCGGGGACAACGGCTTTCTTT.

This clonotype occurred many times. The V and J genes are TRBV7-2 and TRBJ1-1, with D possibly being TRBD1 (5 bases). The V gene's germline CDR1 is SGHTA and CDR2 FQGNSA. The CDR3 length is 16 residues. Trimming pared 5 bases from V and 4 bases from J, leaving 20 bases between. The CDR3 DNA reads TGTGCCAGCAGCCCCTTTCAGGGTGGTCTGGCCACTGAAGCTTTCTTT. Its protein is CASSPFQGGLATEAFF.

This clonotype was picked up a small number of times. This chain joins TRBV29-1 and TRBJ1-1, with D perhaps TRBD1 (6 bases). The CDR3 is 15 residues long. Germline V lookup: CDR1 SQVTM, CDR2 ANQGSEA. The ends were cut back, 4 bases at V and 1 base at J, with 16 bases in the middle. The CDR3 reads CSVVLSGARNTEAFF. The CDR3 DNA reads as TGCAGCGTTGTTTTGTCGGGGGCGAGGAACACTGAAGCTTTCTTT.

This clonotype occurred many times. The chain is built from TRBV7-2 and TRBJ2-1; 8 positions agree with TRBD2. V lost 6 bases, J lost 3 bases, and 4 bases stayed unmatched. Germline CDR1 reads SGHTA; CDR2 reads FQGNSA. CDR3 length: 14 amino acids. The CDR3 DNA sequence: TGTGCCAGCAGTCCCCTAGCGGGCTACAATGAGCAGTTCTTC. It yields the protein CASSPLAGYNEQFF. Full variable domain (rest looked up from reference TRBV7-2 and TRBJ2-1): GAGVSQSPSNKVTEKGKDVELRCDPISGHTALYWYRQSLGQGLEFLIYFQGNSAPDKSGLPSDRFSAERTGGSVSTLTIQRTQQEDSAVYLCASSPLAGYNEQFFGPGTRLTVL.

This clonotype has a handful of counts. The chain carries TRBV29-1 and TRBJ2-3, with 10 bases identical to TRBD2. The V and J ends lost 6 bases and 3 bases, in that order; junction bases with no gene match: 6. The CDR3 covers 14 residues. Germline V gene sequence: CDR1 SQVTM, CDR2 ANQGSEA. CDR3 sequence: CSVDTSGITDTQYF. The CDR3 region has the DNA TGCAGCGTCGATACTAGCGGGATAACAGATACGCAGTATTTT.

The rearrangement joins TRBV27 to TRBJ2-1; TRBD1 is a possible D gene (6 bases). This CDR3 contains 16 residues. V was clipped by 3 bases and J by 2 bases, with 14 bases between them. Germline V lookup: CDR1 MNHEY, CDR2 SMNVEV (reference sequence). The CDR3 is CASSFKTGTPYNEQFF. The CDR3 region has the DNA TGTGCCAGCAGTTTTAAGACCGGGACACCCTACAATGAGCAGTTCTTC.

This clonotype came up a few times. A read error may produce the germline difference seen at one junction end. V is TRBV7-9 and J is TRBJ2-3, with D perhaps TRBD2 (5 bases). This CDR3 spans 18 amino acids. Looked up from germline, CDR1 is SEHNR and CDR2 is FQNEAQ (reference sequence). CDR3 coding DNA: TGCGCCAGCAGCCAGGCCAGCGGTTGGGCTCTACACACAGATACGCAGTATTTT. Protein: CASSQASGWALHTDTQYF.

This chain joins TRBV6-1 and TRBJ1-4, with unresolved D. Per the germline V gene, CDR1 is MNHNS and CDR2 is SASEGT. V lost 3 bases, J lost 0 bases, and 5 bases lay in between. The CDR3 is 14 residues long. CDR3 region: CASSDGSTNEKLFF. For the CDR3, the DNA is TGTGCCAGCAGTGACGGGTCAACTAATGAAAAACTGTTTTTT.

At least ten counts were recorded for this clonotype. This chain joins TRBV7-9 and TRBJ2-7, with 7 nucleotides matching TRBD2. The CDR3 is 12 amino acids. V was clipped by 5 bases and J by 5 bases; unmatched bases: 3. CDR1 is SEHNR, CDR2 FQNEAQ, per germline (reference sequence). CDR3 DNA sequence: TGTGCCAGCAGCATTCGGGGGGACGAGCAGTACTTC. Encoded protein: CASSIRGDEQYF.

As to this clonotype: This may be a read error: a much more frequent sequence differs by one nucleotide. V gene TRBV5-1 combines with J gene TRBJ2-2; D is undetermined. CDR1 and CDR2 (germline): SGHRS, YFSETQ. CDR3 length equals 14 residues. V was cut by 4 bases and J by 3 bases, with 10 bases left in between. The DNA of the CDR3 is TGCGCCAGCAGCCCTCTCGCGCACACCGGGGAGCTGTTTTTT. It specifies CASSPLAHTGELFF.

This clonotype was detected many times. The rearrangement links TRBV11-2 to TRBJ2-1, with 11 nucleotides matching TRBD2. Germline V CDR1 and CDR2: SGHAT, FQNNGV. Unmatched junction bases numbered 10, after V lost 5 bases and J lost 10 bases. The CDR3 is 15 residues long. The CDR3 DNA sequence: TGTGCCAGCAGCCCCCAAACTAGCGGGAGAGCGGAGCAGTTCTTC. Translation gives CASSPQTSGRAEQFF.

This chain links TRBV7-2 with TRBJ2-4, with TRBD2 matching 12 bases. The length of the CDR3 is 18 residues. Germline CDR1 reads SGHTA; CDR2 reads FQGNSA. The trim removed 6 bases at V and 0 bases at J, leaving 9 bases unmatched. The CDR3 DNA sequence: TGTGCCAGCAGTCGTAGACTAGCGGGGGTACTAGCCAAAAACATTCAGTACTTC. Protein product: CASSRRLAGVLAKNIQYF.